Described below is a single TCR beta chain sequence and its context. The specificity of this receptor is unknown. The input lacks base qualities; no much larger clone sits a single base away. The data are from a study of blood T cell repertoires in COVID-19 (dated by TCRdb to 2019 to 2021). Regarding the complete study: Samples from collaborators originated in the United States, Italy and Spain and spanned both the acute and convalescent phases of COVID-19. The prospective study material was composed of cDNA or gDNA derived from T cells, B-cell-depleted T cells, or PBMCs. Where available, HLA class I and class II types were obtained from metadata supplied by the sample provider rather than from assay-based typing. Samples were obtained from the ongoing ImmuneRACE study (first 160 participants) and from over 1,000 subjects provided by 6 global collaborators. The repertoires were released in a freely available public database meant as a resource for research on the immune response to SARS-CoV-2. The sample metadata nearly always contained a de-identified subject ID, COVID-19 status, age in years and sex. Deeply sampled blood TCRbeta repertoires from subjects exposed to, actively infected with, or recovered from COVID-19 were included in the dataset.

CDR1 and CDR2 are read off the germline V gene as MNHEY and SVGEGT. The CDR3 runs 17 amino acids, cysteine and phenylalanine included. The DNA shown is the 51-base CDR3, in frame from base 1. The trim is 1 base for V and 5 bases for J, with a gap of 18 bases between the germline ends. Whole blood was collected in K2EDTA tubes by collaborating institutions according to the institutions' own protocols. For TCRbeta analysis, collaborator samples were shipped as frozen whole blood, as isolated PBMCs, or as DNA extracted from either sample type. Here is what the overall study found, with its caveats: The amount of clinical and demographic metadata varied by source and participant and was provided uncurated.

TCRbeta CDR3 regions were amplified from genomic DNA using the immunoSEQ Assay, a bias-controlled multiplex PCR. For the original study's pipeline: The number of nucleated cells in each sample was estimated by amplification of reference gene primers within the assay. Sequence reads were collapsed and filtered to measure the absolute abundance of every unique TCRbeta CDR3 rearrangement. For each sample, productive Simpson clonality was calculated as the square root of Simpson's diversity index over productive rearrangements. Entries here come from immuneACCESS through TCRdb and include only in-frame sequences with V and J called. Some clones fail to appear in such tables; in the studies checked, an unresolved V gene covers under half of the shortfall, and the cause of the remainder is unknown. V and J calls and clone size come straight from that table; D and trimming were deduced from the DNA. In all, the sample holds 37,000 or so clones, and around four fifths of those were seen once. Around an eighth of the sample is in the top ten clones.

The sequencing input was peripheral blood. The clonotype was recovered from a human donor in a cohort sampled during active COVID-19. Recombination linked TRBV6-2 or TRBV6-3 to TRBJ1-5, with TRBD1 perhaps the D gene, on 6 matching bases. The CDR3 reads CASSYLPGTLQDQPQHF. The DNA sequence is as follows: TGTGCCAGCAGTTACTTGCCCGGGACACTCCAAGATCAGCCCCAGCATTTT.